Listed below are T cell receptor beta chains from one sample, sequenced in a study of a mutant IDH1 vaccine in newly diagnosed glioma. Generated by immunoSEQ multiplex PCR, the TCRdb table keeps only in-frame clones and is missing some. The repertoire holds about 32,000 clones, with roughly 80% as singletons. No antigen has been assigned to these receptors. The specimen was PBMCs, collected from a glioma patient whose treatment included an IDH1 peptide vaccine. These receptor sequences come from a woman aged 18-30 years with glioma. CDR3s include the opening cysteine and the closing phenylalanine or tryptophan. D genes are given only for firm matches. The size of a clone is reported for some rows only, either as once, few or many, or as a class for expanded clones.

D: NA; size: NA; J: TRBJ1-2; length: 12; V: TRBV4-1; DNA: TGCGCCAGCAGCCAAGATGGGGCAGGGAATACCTTC; CDR3: CASSQDGAGNTF
D: NA; size: NA; J: TRBJ2-5; length: 15; V: TRBV7-8; DNA: TGTGCCAGCAGCAAAGGGCGGACAACACAAGAGACCCAGTACTTC; CDR3: CASSKGRTTQETQYF
D: NA; size: NA; J: TRBJ2-1; length: 13; V: TRBV2; DNA: TGTGCCAGCACCGTGCCCCCCGACAATGAGCAGTTCTTC; CDR3: CASTVPPDNEQFF
D: NA; size: NA; J: TRBJ1-4; length: 11; V: TRBV20-1; DNA: TGCAGTGCAGGGGGTAATGAAAAACTGTTTTTT; CDR3: CSAGGNEKLFF
D: NA; size: NA; J: TRBJ2-5; length: 14; V: TRBV5-6; DNA: TGTGCCAGCAGCTTGGTGGGGCTACAAGAGACCCAGTACTTC; CDR3: CASSLVGLQETQYF
D: NA; size: NA; J: TRBJ1-5; length: 14; V: TRBV2; DNA: TGTGCCAGCAGTCGAGAAGTGGGGCATCAGCCCCAGCATTTT; CDR3: CASSREVGHQPQHF
D: NA; size: NA; J: TRBJ1-5; length: 13; V: TRBV7-2; DNA: TGTGCCAGCAGCTTAGCGTCGGATTCGCCCCTGCATTTT; CDR3: CASSLASDSPLHF
D: NA; size: NA; J: TRBJ2-1; length: 14; V: TRBV19; DNA: TGTGCCAGTAGTATGAGTTTCAGGGGTAATGAGCAGTTCTTC; CDR3: CASSMSFRGNEQFF
D: NA; size: once; J: TRBJ1-5; length: 14; V: TRBV7-9; DNA: TGTGCCAGCAGCTCAACAGGGTACAATCAGCCCCAGCATTTT; CDR3: CASSSTGYNQPQHF
D: NA; size: NA; J: TRBJ1-2; length: 13; V: TRBV27; DNA: TGTGCCAGCAGTTTGGGGGGGCTCTATGGCTACACCTTC; CDR3: CASSLGGLYGYTF
D: NA; size: NA; J: TRBJ1-1; length: 14; V: TRBV10-3; DNA: TGTGCCATCAGTGAGTCGAATACGAACACTGAAGCTTTCTTT; CDR3: CAISESNTNTEAFF
D: NA; size: NA; J: TRBJ2-2; length: 14; V: TRBV2; DNA: TGTGCCAGCAGTGAAGGGGGTCCGGCCGGGGAGCTGTTTTTT; CDR3: CASSEGGPAGELFF
D: NA; size: few; J: TRBJ2-2; length: 14; V: TRBV2; DNA: TGTGCCAGTAACAGGGTTGGGGATACCGGGGAGCTGTTTTTT; CDR3: CASNRVGDTGELFF
D: NA; size: once; J: TRBJ1-2; length: 13; V: TRBV5-6; DNA: TGTGCCAGCAGTCCCGGACACTTCTATGGCTACACCTTC; CDR3: CASSPGHFYGYTF
D: TRBD2; size: NA; J: TRBJ2-2; length: 15; V: TRBV19; DNA: TGTGCCAGTAGTCCCCGTGCGGGAGGGGGCGGGGAGCTGTTTTTT; CDR3: CASSPRAGGGGELFF
D: TRBD1; size: NA; J: TRBJ2-6; length: 18; V: TRBV6-4; DNA: TGTGCCAGCAGTCCAGTTTGGACAGGCAGCTCTGGGGCCAACGTCCTGACTTTC; CDR3: CASSPVWTGSSGANVLTF
D: TRBD1; size: NA; J: TRBJ1-2; length: 13; V: TRBV19; DNA: TGTGCCAGTAGTATGAGGACAGGGAAGGGCTACACCTTC; CDR3: CASSMRTGKGYTF
D: TRBD1; size: NA; J: TRBJ2-7; length: 15; V: TRBV7-2; DNA: TGTGCCAGCAGCTTAGGGACAGGGGGGAAATACGAGCAGTACTTC; CDR3: CASSLGTGGKYEQYF
D: TRBD1; size: NA; J: TRBJ2-3; length: 15; V: TRBV5-4; DNA: TGTGCCAGCCGTCGTTGGGACAGGGGGACAGATACGCAGTATTTT; CDR3: CASRRWDRGTDTQYF
D: NA; size: NA; J: TRBJ1-3; length: 13; V: TRBV6-1; DNA: TGTGCCAGCAGTTGGGGGTCAGGAAACACCATATATTTT; CDR3: CASSWGSGNTIYF
D: NA; size: NA; J: TRBJ1-5; length: 13; V: TRBV2; DNA: TGTGCCAGCAGGAGGGACGTGAATCAGCCCCAGCATTTT; CDR3: CASRRDVNQPQHF
D: TRBD2; size: NA; J: TRBJ2-2; length: 15; V: TRBV7-3; DNA: TGTGCCAGCTCCCTAGACAGCGGGATAACCGGGGAGCTGTTTTTT; CDR3: CASSLDSGITGELFF
D: NA; size: once; J: TRBJ2-6; length: 17; V: TRBV5-6; DNA: TGTGCCAGCAGCTTGGGAGGGCGGACCTCTGGGGCCAACGTCCTGACTTTC; CDR3: CASSLGGRTSGANVLTF
D: TRBD1; size: NA; J: TRBJ1-2; length: 15; V: TRBV7-2; DNA: TGTGCCAGCAGCGGGGGACAGGGCATGGTCTATGGCTACACCTTC; CDR3: CASSGGQGMVYGYTF
D: NA; size: NA; J: TRBJ2-5; length: 13; V: TRBV9; DNA: TGTGCCAGCAGCGTAGGGGATGCGGAGACCCAGTACTTC; CDR3: CASSVGDAETQYF
D: TRBD2; size: NA; J: TRBJ2-7; length: 14; V: TRBV10-3; DNA: TGTGCCATCAGTAATAGCGGGGGGGCCAACGAGCAGTACTTC; CDR3: CAISNSGGANEQYF
D: NA; size: NA; J: TRBJ1-3; length: 13; V: TRBV19; DNA: TGTGCCAGTATCCGGACACCAGGAAACACCATATATTTT; CDR3: CASIRTPGNTIYF
D: NA; size: once; J: TRBJ1-4; length: 17; V: TRBV2; DNA: TGTGCCAGCAGTGAATCTGACCTGTGGGGGGCGAATGAAAAACTGTTTTTT; CDR3: CASSESDLWGANEKLFF
D: NA; size: NA; J: TRBJ2-3; length: 14; V: TRBV7-6; DNA: TGTGCCAGCAGCCGATCTGCAAGCACAGATACGCAGTATTTT; CDR3: CASSRSASTDTQYF
D: TRBD2; size: NA; J: TRBJ2-3; length: 16; V: TRBV19; DNA: TGTGCCAGTAGGCCTCTAGCGGGAGGCCCCACAGATACGCAGTATTTT; CDR3: CASRPLAGGPTDTQYF
D: NA; size: NA; J: TRBJ1-4; length: 14; V: TRBV7-2; DNA: TGTGCCAGCAGCACACAGGGAGCTAATGAAAAACTGTTTTTT; CDR3: CASSTQGANEKLFF
D: NA; size: once; J: TRBJ1-5; length: 14; V: TRBV2; DNA: TGTGCCAGCAGTCACGATTGGGACAATCAGCCCCAGCATTTT; CDR3: CASSHDWDNQPQHF
D: NA; size: NA; J: TRBJ2-5; length: 14; V: TRBV29-1; DNA: TGCAGCGTTGAAGATCTAAGGCAGGAAGAGACCCAGTACTTC; CDR3: CSVEDLRQEETQYF
D: TRBD1; size: NA; J: TRBJ1-2; length: 14; V: TRBV7-9; DNA: TGTGCCAGCAGCTACCGGGACAGTGACTATGGCTACACCTTC; CDR3: CASSYRDSDYGYTF
D: TRBD2; size: NA; J: TRBJ2-1; length: 15; V: TRBV2; DNA: TGTGCCAGCAGTGAATATCGCGGGAGCTACAATGAGCAGTTCTTC; CDR3: CASSEYRGSYNEQFF
D: NA; size: few; J: TRBJ1-1; length: 11; V: TRBV6-5; DNA: TGTGCCAGCAGTAGAAACACTGAAGCTTTCTTT; CDR3: CASSRNTEAFF
D: NA; size: NA; J: TRBJ2-7; length: 12; V: TRBV29-1; DNA: TGCAGCGTGGAGACAGAAGCCTACGAGCAGTACTTC; CDR3: CSVETEAYEQYF
D: NA; size: NA; J: TRBJ1-5; length: 15; V: TRBV15; DNA: TGTGCCACCAGCTGGGGAGGCAGGAGGGACGAGACCCAGCATTTT; CDR3: CATSWGGRRDETQHF
D: NA; size: NA; J: TRBJ2-7; length: 13; V: TRBV10-3; DNA: TGTGCCATCAGTGAGTCGTGGGAATACGAGCAGTACTTC; CDR3: CAISESWEYEQYF
D: TRBD1; size: NA; J: TRBJ2-7; length: 16; V: TRBV5-1; DNA: TGCGCCAGCAGCCCCTATCTCGGACAGGGGGTTCCCGAGCAGTACTTC; CDR3: CASSPYLGQGVPEQYF
D: NA; size: few; J: TRBJ1-5; length: 13; V: TRBV30; DNA: TGTGCCTGGAGTGGAGGAAACTGGCAGCCCCAGCATTTT; CDR3: CAWSGGNWQPQHF
D: NA; size: few; J: TRBJ1-1; length: 15; V: TRBV11-2; DNA: TGTGCCAGCAGCTTAGTTCCCGGGTTAAGCACTGAAGCTTTCTTT; CDR3: CASSLVPGLSTEAFF
D: TRBD2; size: NA; J: TRBJ2-2; length: 17; V: TRBV18; DNA: TGTGCCAGCTCACCGCCAGGGACTAGCGGGGTCACCGGGGAGCTGTTTTTT; CDR3: CASSPPGTSGVTGELFF
D: NA; size: NA; J: TRBJ1-5; length: 16; V: TRBV7-9; DNA: TGTGCCAGCAGCTCATGGGGAGGGCTGTTTGATCAGCCCCAGCATTTT; CDR3: CASSSWGGLFDQPQHF
D: TRBD1; size: NA; J: TRBJ1-2; length: 17; V: TRBV11-2; DNA: TGTGCCAGCAGCCCTCTGGGGACAGGGATCGTGTCCTATGGCTACACCTTC; CDR3: CASSPLGTGIVSYGYTF
D: NA; size: NA; J: TRBJ2-6; length: 16; V: TRBV27; DNA: TGTGCCAGCAGCGACCCAGCGTACCAGGGGGCCAACGTCCTGACTTTC; CDR3: CASSDPAYQGANVLTF
D: NA; size: NA; J: TRBJ2-2; length: 15; V: TRBV11-2; DNA: TGTGCCAGCAGCTTAGACCTACTGAACACCGGGGAGCTGTTTTTT; CDR3: CASSLDLLNTGELFF
D: NA; size: NA; J: TRBJ1-5; length: 11; V: TRBV6-1; DNA: TGTGCCAGCAGGACTCCTGGGCCCCAGCATTTT; CDR3: CASRTPGPQHF